This T cell receptor beta chain is drawn from a study of OX40 agonist ivuxolimab in advanced cancers. Data came from immunoSEQ multiplex PCR; TCRdb stores just in-frame clones and leaves some out. The profile covers 120,000 or so clones, with approximately 89% appearing a single time and 0.25% to 0.3% taken by the ten largest. J lost 4 bases, V lost 5 bases, and 12 bases had no gene match. This CDR3 contains 16 residues. Germline assignment: CDR1 MNHEY and CDR2 SMNVEV (reference sequence). The source of this sequence is an adult with an advanced solid tumor such as melanoma, head and neck, liver or kidney cancer. Sequenced material: CD4+ or CD8+ T cells sorted from blood, taken in a trial of the OX40 agonist ivuxolimab. The chain couples TRBV27 to TRBJ2-3; 7 bases are shared with TRBD2. DNA for the CDR3: TGTGCCAGCAGTACGGGGACTACCACTAGCCCAGATACGCAGTATTTT. Translation: CASSTGTTTSPDTQYF.